Following are 21 T cell receptor beta chains from one sample sequenced in a study of OX40 agonist ivuxolimab in advanced cancers. The library came from the immunoSEQ multiplex PCR assay. TCRdb carries this immuneACCESS record with in-frame sequences only. Its versions omit some clonotypes, under half of them owing to an unresolved V gene in the studies checked, with the rest unexplained. In all, the sample holds tens of thousands of clones, and roughly 94% of those were seen once. Over 9% of the sample is taken by the ten largest. Sequenced material: CD4+ or CD8+ T cells sorted from blood, taken in a trial of the OX40 agonist ivuxolimab. These receptors were collected from an adult with an advanced solid tumor such as melanoma, head and neck, liver or kidney cancer.

The CDR3 bases are TGCGCCAGCAGCCTGGGGACAGGCACACCCCTCCACTTT. Translated: CASSLGTGTPLHF. The chain is built from TRBV4-1 and TRBJ1-6; TRBD1 matches 8 bases. V lost 4 bases, J lost 11 bases, and 4 bases stayed unmatched. CDR1 is MGHRA, CDR2 YSYEKL, per germline. This CDR3 has 13 amino acids.

The genes are TRBV7-2 and TRBJ2-5; D is ambiguous. CDR1 SGHTA and CDR2 FQGNSA come from the germline V gene. CDR3 length: 14 amino acids. V was trimmed by 7 bases and J by 3 bases, leaving 15 bases between them. The chain's CDR3 is CASTNSVPKETQYF. In nucleotides, the CDR3 is TGTGCCAGCACCAACAGTGTCCCCAAAGAGACCCAGTACTTC.

The chain couples TRBV19 to TRBJ1-1, with D unresolved. Deletions cut 5 bases from V and 0 bases from J, with 10 bases between. This CDR3 has 14 amino acids. The germline CDR1 and CDR2 sequences are LNHDA and SQIVND (reference sequence). The CDR3 region is CASSLRTVNTEAFF. The DNA for the CDR3 is TGTGCCAGTAGTCTCAGGACCGTGAACACTGAAGCTTTCTTT.

The chain has TRBV7-2 and TRBJ2-7; 9 positions agree with TRBD2. CDR3 length: 14 amino acids. Germline CDR1 is SGHTA and CDR2 is FQGNSA. After removal of 3 bases from V and 5 bases from J, the junction contained 5 bases not matched to a gene. The DNA for the CDR3 is TGTGCCAGCAGCTTGGGACTAGCCGTCCACGAGCAGTACTTC. It yields the protein CASSLGLAVHEQYF. Full variable domain (rest looked up from reference TRBV7-2 and TRBJ2-7): GAGVSQSPSNKVTEKGKDVELRCDPISGHTALYWYRQSLGQGLEFLIYFQGNSAPDKSGLPSDRFSAERTGGSVSTLTIQRTQQEDSAVYLCASSLGLAVHEQYFGPGTRLTVT.

The gene calls are TRBV5-4 and TRBJ1-3; 8 nucleotides match TRBD1. Per germline, CDR1 SGHNT and CDR2 YYREEE (reference sequence). With V trimmed by 2 bases and J by 4 bases, 8 bases remained unmatched. This CDR3 is built from 16 residues. CDR3 sequence: CASSLWGTGSGNTIYF. As DNA, the CDR3 is TGTGCCAGCAGCTTATGGGGGACAGGATCCGGAAACACCATATATTTT.

This chain joins TRBV5-6 and TRBJ1-5; no reliable D call. The V gene's germline CDR1 is SGHDT and CDR2 YYEEEE. Trimming left V 4 bases short and J 6 bases short, with 14 bases between. This CDR3 is built from 14 residues. The CDR3 here is CASSDSALTQPQHF. The CDR3 DNA reads as TGTGCCAGCAGCGATTCCGCCTTGACTCAGCCCCAGCATTTT.

V gene TRBV19 combines with J gene TRBJ2-5; possible D gene TRBD2, 5 bases. This CDR3 has 13 residues. V was shortened by 4 bases and J by 4 bases, with 10 bases between the two germline ends. Germline V gene sequence: CDR1 LNHDA, CDR2 SQIVND (reference sequence). CDR3 nucleotide sequence: TGTGCCAGTAGTACGCGGGCCTCAGAGACCCAGTACTTC. It specifies CASSTRASETQYF.

This chain links TRBV5-4 with TRBJ1-2; perhaps TRBD1 as D (5 bases). The CDR3 sequence is 16 residues long. Looked up from germline, CDR1 is SGHNT and CDR2 is YYREEE (reference sequence). Trimming took 0 bases from V and 3 from J, leaving 15 bases between them. The CDR3 loop reads CASSLAVGHGYYGYTF. The CDR3 DNA sequence: TGTGCCAGCAGCTTGGCCGTTGGACACGGATACTATGGCTACACCTTC.

The CDR3 here is CASRVRTGSYEQYF. The DNA for the CDR3 is TGTGCCAGCAGAGTTAGGACAGGGTCGTACGAGCAGTACTTC. The rearrangement links TRBV27 to TRBJ2-7; TRBD1 agrees at 8 bases. Germline V lookup: CDR1 MNHEY, CDR2 SMNVEV (reference sequence). With 6 bases clipped from V and 4 bases from J, the junction kept 8 bases outside the gene matches. The CDR3 length is 14 residues.

The chain employs TRBV4-1 and TRBJ1-2; D perhaps matches TRBD1 (6 bases). Trimming shortened V by 0 bases and J by 0 bases, and 14 bases separated the two germline ends. CDR1 and CDR2 from the germline V gene are MGHRA and YSYEKL. This CDR3 spans 17 amino acids. The CDR3 here is CASSQDASGAANYGYTF. The CDR3 nucleotides are TGCGCCAGCAGCCAAGACGCTTCAGGGGCGGCTAACTATGGCTACACCTTC.

This CDR3 reads CASSQLWREGRDEQFF. DNA of the CDR3: TGCGCCAGCAGCCAACTATGGCGGGAGGGCCGGGACGAGCAGTTCTTC. This rearrangement joins TRBV4-3 to TRBJ2-1, with 9 bases lining up with TRBD2. Germline trimming cut 2 bases from V and 10 bases from J; bases unmatched to any gene: 12. CDR1 and CDR2 (germline): LGHNA, YSLEER. This CDR3 has 16 amino acids.

V is TRBV14 and J is TRBJ2-7; D is possibly TRBD1 or TRBD2 (5 bases each). Trimming cost V 3 bases and J 0 bases, with 12 bases left between them. Germline V lookup: CDR1 SGHDN, CDR2 FVKESK. This CDR3 comprises 15 residues. The CDR3 sequence: CASSQGPGSSYEQYF. In DNA, the CDR3 is TGTGCCAGCAGCCAGGGACCGGGAAGCTCCTACGAGCAGTACTTC.

The genes are TRBV6-1 and TRBJ2-7; D call uncertain. The CDR3 sequence is 13 residues long. V was pared by 4 bases and J by 0 bases, with 7 bases between. In germline, CDR1 is MNHNS, CDR2 SASEGT. CDR3 region: CASSGPNSYEQYF. The CDR3 DNA follows: TGTGCCAGCAGTGGGCCCAACTCCTACGAGCAGTACTTC.

This clone was counted a single time. The J gene is TRBJ2-3, the V gene TRBV7-9; TRBD1 aligns across 9 bases. The CDR3 totals 12 residues. Germline V gene data show CDR1 as SEHNR and CDR2 as FQNEAQ (reference sequence). V was clipped by 5 bases and J by 8 bases; unmatched bases: 2. The DNA for the CDR3 is TGTGCCAGCAGCCTGACAGGGGGTACGCAGTATTTT. This encodes CASSLTGGTQYF. Supplemented by reference TRBV7-9 and TRBJ2-3, the full variable domain reads DTGVSQNPRHKITKRGQNVTFRCDPISEHNRLYWYRQTLGQGPEFLTYFQNEAQLEKSRLLSDRFSAERPKGSFSTLEIQRTEQGDSAMYLCASSLTGGTQYFGPGTRLTVL.

The genes are TRBV28 and TRBJ2-7; TRBD2 might be the D (6 bases). This CDR3 is built from 13 residues. Per germline, CDR1 MDHEN and CDR2 SYDVKM. Trimming removed 4 bases from V and 6 bases from J, with 13 bases in between. For the CDR3, the DNA is TGTGCCAGCAGTTCGGGACTGTCTTTCGAGCAGTACTTC. This sequence encodes CASSSGLSFEQYF. The variable domain in full, completed from reference TRBV28 and TRBJ2-7, reads DVKVTQSSRYLVKRTGEKVFLECVQDMDHENMFWYRQDPGLGLRLIYFSYDVKMKEKGDIPEGYSVSREKKERFSLILESASTNQTSMYLCASSSGLSFEQYFGPGTRLTVT.

V gene TRBV7-9 combines with J gene TRBJ1-2; maybe TRBD1 (5 bases). V was shortened by 5 bases and J by 0 bases, with 7 bases between the two germline ends. This CDR3 contains 13 residues. Germline-derived CDR1 and CDR2 are SEHNR and FQNEAQ (reference sequence). CDR3 nucleotides: TGTGCCAGCAGCGCGGACACTAACTATGGCTACACCTTC. Translated: CASSADTNYGYTF. Full variable domain (missing parts from reference TRBV7-9 and TRBJ1-2): DTGVSQNPRHKITKRGQNVTFRCDPISEHNRLYWYRQTLGQGPEFLTYFQNEAQLEKSRLLSDRFSAERPKGSFSTLEIQRTEQGDSAMYLCASSADTNYGYTFGSGTRLTVV.

The chain joins TRBV9 to TRBJ2-7; D remains ambiguous. V lost 7 bases and J 2 bases, leaving 16 bases between the germline ends. The CDR3 length is 14 residues. CDR1 is SGDLS and CDR2 is YYNGEE in the germline V gene. CDR3 amino acids: CASSDRTNPYEQYF. CDR3 DNA sequence: TGTGCCAGCTCCGATAGAACCAATCCCTACGAGCAGTACTTC.

This clone appeared a single time. The chain links TRBV4-1 to TRBJ2-7, with a tentative D call TRBD2 (6 bases). This CDR3 spans 16 amino acids. V was trimmed by 0 bases and J by 0 bases, leaving 12 bases between them. Germline V gene data show CDR1 as MGHRA and CDR2 as YSYEKL. CDR3 nucleotides: TGCGCCAGCAGCCAAGAGTGGGTCGGGAGCTCCTACGAGCAGTACTTC. Protein sequence: CASSQEWVGSSYEQYF.

The V and J genes are TRBV5-4 and TRBJ2-7; D may be TRBD2 (5 bases). This CDR3 region has 14 residues. V was trimmed by 1 base and J by 2 bases, leaving 10 bases between them. Per the germline V gene, CDR1 is SGHNT and CDR2 is YYREEE (reference sequence). CDR3 amino acids: CASSLRTLPYEQYF. In nucleotides, the CDR3 is TGTGCCAGCAGCTTGAGGACTCTTCCCTACGAGCAGTACTTC.

The chain couples TRBV27 to TRBJ1-5, with D possibly matching TRBD1 (6 bases). V dropped 5 bases and J dropped 0 bases, with 14 bases sitting between them. Germline V gene data show CDR1 as MNHEY and CDR2 as SMNVEV (reference sequence). This CDR3 has 16 residues. CDR3 sequence: CASSPSGGYSNQPQHF. The CDR3, as DNA: TGTGCCAGCAGTCCCTCCGGGGGCTATAGCAATCAGCCCCAGCATTTT.

The J gene is TRBJ1-2, the V gene TRBV25-1; no firm D call. The CDR3 spans 14 residues. The ends were cut back, 7 bases at V and 4 bases at J, with 16 bases in the middle. Germline-derived CDR1 and CDR2 are MGHDK and SYGVNS. The CDR3 reads CASTSGTNFYGYTF. The CDR3 DNA follows: TGTGCCAGCACCAGCGGTACGAACTTCTATGGCTACACCTTC.